These T cell receptor beta chains were read from a single sample in a study of T-cell reconstitution after alpha-beta-depleted transplantation in children. In TCRdb, the PCR reads were re-called with MiXCR into one record per CDR3 protein. The table has some 550,000 distinct CDR3 sequences, around 23% seen once. The source material was PBMCs, mostly from graft donor cells, sampled 360 days after TCRalphabeta/CD19-depleted stem cell transplant. The receptors stem from a boy less than two years old who had a stem cell transplant for acute myeloid leukemia, so the T cells may come from the graft donor. Both conserved end residues are part of each CDR3. A D gene is named only where the DNA matches it firmly. Part of the rows lack a size; the others show once, few, many or a class for expanded clones.

V gene	clone size	D gene	J gene	CDR3 protein	CDR3 DNA
TRBV5-1	NA	TRBD2	TRBJ2-7	CASSLGGGGGTPSYEQYF	TGCGCCAGCAGCTTGGGAGGCGGCGGGGGGACCCCCTCCTACGAGCAGTACTTC
TRBV7-8	many	TRBD2	TRBJ2-1	CASSPAGLAGGYEQFF	TGTGCCAGCAGCCCAGCCGGGCTAGCGGGGGGGTATGAGCAGTTCTTC
TRBV12-3/TRBV12-4	NA	NA	TRBJ2-2	CASSLKANGELFF	TGTGCCAGCAGTTTGAAGGCTAACGGGGAGCTGTTTTTT
TRBV10-3	NA	TRBD1	TRBJ2-5	CAIRSTGKETQYF	TGTGCCATCAGATCGACAGGGAAAGAGACCCAGTACTTC
TRBV11-2	few	TRBD2	TRBJ2-5	CASSPDPGLAGETQYF	TGTGCCAGCAGCCCCGACCCTGGACTAGCGGGGGAGACCCAGTACTTC
TRBV29-1	many	TRBD2	TRBJ2-3	CSVVLGGDYTDTQYF	TGCAGCGTTGTGCTTGGTGGGGACTACACAGATACGCAGTATTTT
TRBV2	many	TRBD1	TRBJ2-5	CASTMTGGQETQYF	TGTGCCAGCACCATGACAGGGGGCCAAGAGACCCAGTACTTC
TRBV4-1	few	NA	TRBJ2-1	CASSHPPQASSYNEQFF	TGCGCCAGCAGCCACCCCCCCCAGGCTAGCTCCTACAATGAGCAGTTCTTC
TRBV7-9	few	NA	TRBJ2-5	CASSSFGESQETQYF	TGTGCCAGCAGCTCCTTCGGTGAATCACAAGAGACCCAGTACTTC
TRBV6-1	few	TRBD2	TRBJ2-1	CASSGTSGTYNEQFF	TGTGCCAGCAGTGGGACTAGCGGGACCTACAATGAGCAGTTCTTC
TRBV11-3	NA	NA	TRBJ2-2	CASSLRGRANTGELFF	TGTGCCAGCAGCTTAAGGGGCAGGGCGAACACCGGGGAGCTGTTTTTT
TRBV12-3/TRBV12-4	many	NA	TRBJ1-1	CATSLLRTLYTEAFF	TGTGCCACCTCCCTCCTTCGGACCCTATACACTGAAGCTTTCTTT
TRBV20-1	NA	TRBD1	TRBJ1-2	CSARKPGQGNYGYTF	TGCAGTGCTAGGAAACCCGGACAGGGTAACTATGGCTACACCTTC
TRBV7-2	NA	TRBD1	TRBJ2-7	CAGSVGQVYEQYF	TGTGCCGGCAGCGTAGGACAGGTCTACGAGCAGTACTTC
TRBV4-3	NA	NA	TRBJ2-3	CASSQDLGQNTDTQYF	TGCGCCAGCAGCCAAGATCTCGGACAGAACACAGATACGCAGTATTTT
TRBV20-1	many	NA	TRBJ2-7	CSARGDGIRPYEQYF	TGCAGTGCTAGAGGGGATGGAATCCGACCCTACGAGCAGTACTTC
TRBV12-3/TRBV12-4	NA	TRBD2	TRBJ2-4	CASSFATSGGWKGKNIQYF	TGTGCCAGCAGTTTCGCCACTAGCGGGGGGTGGAAAGGCAAAAACATTCAGTACTTC
TRBV12-3/TRBV12-4	NA	TRBD1	TRBJ1-2	CASTAGPQGDGYTF	TGTGCCAGCACCGCCGGTCCCCAGGGGGATGGCTACACCTTC
TRBV12-3/TRBV12-4	NA	NA	TRBJ1-4	CASSLGPFGQTNEKLFF	TGTGCCAGCAGTTTGGGGCCTTTTGGGCAAACTAATGAAAAACTGTTTTTT
TRBV29-1	NA	NA	TRBJ2-3	CSVAKLLRVADTQYF	TGCAGCGTTGCGAAGCTGCTCAGGGTAGCAGATACGCAGTATTTT
TRBV6-1	few	NA	TRBJ2-3	CASSRAPGTDTQYF	TGTGCCAGCAGTCGTGCCCCGGGCACAGATACGCAGTATTTT
TRBV12-3/TRBV12-4	many	NA	TRBJ1-1	CASSLDSPNTEAFF	TGTGCCAGCAGTTTAGACAGCCCGAACACTGAAGCTTTCTTT
TRBV20-1	many	NA	TRBJ2-3	CSAIRDRRSTDTQYF	TGCAGTGCTATAAGGGACCGACGTAGCACAGATACGCAGTATTTT
TRBV20-1	few	NA	TRBJ2-5	CSADYKAETQYF	TGCAGTGCTGACTACAAGGCAGAGACCCAGTACTTC
TRBV20-1	many	NA	TRBJ2-4	CSARGQPKNIQYF	TGCAGTGCTAGAGGACAGCCCAAAAACATTCAGTACTTC
TRBV5-1	NA	NA	TRBJ2-3	CASSLQGGDTDTQYF	TGCGCCAGCAGCTTGCAAGGGGGGGACACAGATACGCAGTATTTT
TRBV20-1	NA	NA	TRBJ2-2	CSALGRPNTGELFF	TGCAGTGCTTTAGGACGGCCGAACACCGGGGAGCTGTTTTTT
TRBV6-1	few	TRBD1	TRBJ2-3	CASSPLLDRATDTQYF	TGTGCCAGCAGTCCCCTACTGGACAGGGCTACAGATACGCAGTATTTT
TRBV25-1	many	NA	TRBJ2-7	CASSAPVGSSYEQYF	TGTGCCAGCAGTGCCCCGGTTGGGAGCTCCTACGAGCAGTACTTC
TRBV11-2	NA	NA	TRBJ2-1	CASGGGGGASNEQFF	TGTGCCAGCGGTGGAGGTGGGGGGGCCTCCAATGAGCAGTTCTTC
TRBV10-1	few	TRBD1	TRBJ2-5	CASSRTGSGQETQYF	TGCGCCAGCAGTCGGACAGGGTCGGGGCAAGAGACCCAGTACTTC
TRBV20-1	NA	TRBD2	TRBJ2-1	CSAAVTSDYNEQFF	TGCAGTGCTGCGGTTACTAGCGACTACAATGAGCAGTTCTTC
TRBV7-2	many	NA	TRBJ2-7	CASSFGPYEQYF	TGTGCCAGCAGCTTTGGACCCTACGAGCAGTACTTC
TRBV5-1	NA	TRBD1	TRBJ2-5	CASSPDRVIQETQYF	TGCGCCAGCAGCCCGGACAGGGTTATACAAGAGACCCAGTACTTC
TRBV6-1	NA	NA	TRBJ1-5	CASRQSPRDLYQPQHF	TGTGCCAGCAGACAAAGTCCCCGGGACCTTTATCAGCCCCAGCATTTT
TRBV6-5	many	NA	TRBJ1-4	CASSYDGKLFF	TGTGCCAGCAGTTACGACGGAAAACTGTTTTTT
TRBV18	once	TRBD1	TRBJ2-2	CASSPPTGDYTGELFF	TGTGCCAGCTCACCTCCGACAGGGGATTACACCGGGGAGCTGTTTTTT
TRBV7-9	NA	TRBD1	TRBJ2-1	CATTDRGSYNEQFF	TGTGCCACCACAGACAGGGGATCCTACAATGAGCAGTTCTTC
TRBV5-1	NA	NA	TRBJ2-2	CASSLADSGELFF	TGCGCCAGCAGCTTGGCCGATAGTGGGGAGCTGTTTTTT
TRBV20-1	NA	NA	TRBJ2-3	CSARQGQGSTDTQYF	TGCAGTGCTAGACAAGGGCAGGGGAGCACAGATACGCAGTATTTT
TRBV12-3/TRBV12-4	NA	TRBD2	TRBJ2-2	CASSIAGGTGELFF	TGTGCCAGCAGCATAGCGGGGGGGACCGGGGAGCTGTTTTTT
TRBV29-1	NA	TRBD2	TRBJ2-1	CSAVTSGADNEQFF	TGCAGCGCTGTCACTAGCGGGGCGGACAATGAGCAGTTCTTC
TRBV4-3	few	TRBD2	TRBJ2-5	CASSQDWGGLDQETQYF	TGCGCCAGCAGCCAAGATTGGGGGGGTTTGGACCAAGAGACCCAGTACTTC
TRBV12-3/TRBV12-4	many	NA	TRBJ2-3	CASSPGRDGEDTQYF	TGTGCCAGCAGCCCGGGACGGGACGGCGAAGATACGCAGTATTTT
TRBV7-3	NA	NA	TRBJ2-1	CASSDSSYNEQFF	TGTGCCAGCTCGGACAGCTCCTACAATGAGCAGTTCTTC
TRBV20-1	many	TRBD2	TRBJ2-1	CSAWTSGGYNEQFF	TGCAGTGCTTGGACTAGCGGGGGGTACAATGAGCAGTTCTTC
TRBV20-1	few	NA	TRBJ1-1	CSAPPGGARINTEAFF	TGCAGTGCGCCACCCGGGGGGGCTAGGATAAACACTGAAGCTTTCTTT
TRBV12-3/TRBV12-4	many	TRBD1	TRBJ2-7	CASSPTGPYEQYF	TGTGCCAGCAGTCCGACAGGGCCCTACGAGCAGTACTTC
TRBV6-1	once	NA	TRBJ2-2	CASSRDILRELFF	TGTGCCAGTTCCCGGGACATCTTAAGGGAGCTGTTTTTT
TRBV7-9	many	NA	TRBJ2-2	CASSFVSNTGELFF	TGTGCCAGCAGCTTTGTCTCAAACACCGGGGAGCTGTTTTTT
TRBV5-1	NA	NA	TRBJ1-1	CASSLEGQGWTEAFF	TGCGCCAGCAGCTTAGAGGGGCAGGGGTGGACTGAAGCTTTCTTT